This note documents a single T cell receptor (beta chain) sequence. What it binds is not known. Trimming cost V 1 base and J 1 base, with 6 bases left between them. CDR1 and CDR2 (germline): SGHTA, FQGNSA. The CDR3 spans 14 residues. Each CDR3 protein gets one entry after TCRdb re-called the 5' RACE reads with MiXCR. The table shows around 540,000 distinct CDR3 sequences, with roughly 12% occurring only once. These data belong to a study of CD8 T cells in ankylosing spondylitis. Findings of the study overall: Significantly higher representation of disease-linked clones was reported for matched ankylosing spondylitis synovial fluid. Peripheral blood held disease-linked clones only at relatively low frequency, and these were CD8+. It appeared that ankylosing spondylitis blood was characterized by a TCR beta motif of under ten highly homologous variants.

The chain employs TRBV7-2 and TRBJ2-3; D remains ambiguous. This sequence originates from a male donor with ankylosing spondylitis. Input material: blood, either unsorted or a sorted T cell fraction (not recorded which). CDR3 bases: TGTGCCAGCAGCTTAGTCGTCCGCACAGATACGCAGTATTTT. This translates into CASSLVVRTDTQYF.